This T cell receptor beta chain is drawn from a study of T cell repertoires in cytomegalovirus infection. As for the study in general: CMV infection together with matching HLA type was indicated by public TCR beta signatures. Study-level results: HLA-C-restricted TCR beta clonotypes specific for CMV led the ex vivo response. Identification of carriers of CMV plus the relevant HLA was performed using cumulative public TCR beta family frequency.

TCRdb independently ran MiXCR on the reads; one entry per CDR3 protein. Of around 210,000 distinct CDR3 sequences listed, around 6.2% are singletons. Trimming shortened V by 3 bases and J by 5 bases, and 13 bases separated the two germline ends. CDR3 size: 14 residues. Germline V lookup: CDR1 SGHTA, CDR2 FQGNSA. The table lists this clonotype with many counts. Its specificity is not known. The origin of this receptor is a human donor in good health (CMV status not recorded). Some clones in this sample may be carry-over from other donors' samples. Material: PBMCs. The V and J genes are TRBV7-2 and TRBJ2-5, with D possibly TRBD2 on 6 matching bases. The CDR3 sequence: CASSLGRAGETQYF. The CDR3 DNA reads as TGTGCCAGCAGCTTGGGCCGGGCGGGGGAGACCCAGTACTTC.